This T cell receptor beta chain was documented in a study of blood T cell repertoires in COVID-19. Study in general: COVID-19 samples collected from the United States, Italy and Spain covered acute and convalescent phases.

Sequenced by immunoSEQ multiplex PCR; TCRdb stores in-frame clones only, minus some. The sample consists of over 150,000 clones, 70% to 90% of them appearing once. The CDR3 is 13 residues long. CDR1 and CDR2 from the germline V gene are SEHNR and FQNEAQ (reference sequence). The V gene lost 5 bases and the J gene lost 2 bases, with 9 bases spanning the gap. The sample was peripheral blood. The sequence was obtained from a man in his fifties with COVID-19, enrolled during active disease. The V and J genes are TRBV7-9 and TRBJ2-5; D gene unclear. In DNA form, the CDR3 reads TGTGCCAGCAGCCTTCAGGCACAAGAGACCCAGTACTTC. Translation: CASSLQAQETQYF.